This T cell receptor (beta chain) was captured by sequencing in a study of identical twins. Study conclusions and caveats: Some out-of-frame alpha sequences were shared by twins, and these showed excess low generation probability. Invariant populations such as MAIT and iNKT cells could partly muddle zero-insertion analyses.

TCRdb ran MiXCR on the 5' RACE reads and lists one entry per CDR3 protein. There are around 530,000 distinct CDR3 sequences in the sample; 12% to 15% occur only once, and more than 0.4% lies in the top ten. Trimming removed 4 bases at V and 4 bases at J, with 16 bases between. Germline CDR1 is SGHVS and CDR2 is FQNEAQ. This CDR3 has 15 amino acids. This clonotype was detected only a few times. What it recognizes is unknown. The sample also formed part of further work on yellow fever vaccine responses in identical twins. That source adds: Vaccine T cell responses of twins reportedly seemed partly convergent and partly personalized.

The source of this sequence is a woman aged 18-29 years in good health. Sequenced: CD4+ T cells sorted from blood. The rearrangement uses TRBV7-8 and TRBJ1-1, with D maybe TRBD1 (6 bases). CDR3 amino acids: CASSSQGGVGTEAFF. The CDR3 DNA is TGTGCCAGCAGCTCCCAAGGGGGGGTTGGCACTGAAGCTTTCTTT.